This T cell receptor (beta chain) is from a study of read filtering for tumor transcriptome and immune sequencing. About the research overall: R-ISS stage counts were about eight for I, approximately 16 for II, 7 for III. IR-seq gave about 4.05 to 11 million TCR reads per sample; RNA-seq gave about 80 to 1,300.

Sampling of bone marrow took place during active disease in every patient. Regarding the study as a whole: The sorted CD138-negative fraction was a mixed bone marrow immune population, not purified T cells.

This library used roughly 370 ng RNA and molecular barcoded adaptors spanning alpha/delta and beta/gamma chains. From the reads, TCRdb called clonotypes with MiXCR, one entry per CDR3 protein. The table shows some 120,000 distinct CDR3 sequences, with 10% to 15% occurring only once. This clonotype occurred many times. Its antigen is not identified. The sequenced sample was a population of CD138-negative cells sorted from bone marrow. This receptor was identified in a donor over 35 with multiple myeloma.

The CDR3 bases are TGTGCCAGTACTAGGAGTGGGGGGACAGGGTTCACTGAAGCTTTCTTT. Translating gives CASTRSGGTGFTEAFF. The gene calls are TRBV19 and TRBJ1-1; TRBD1 matches at 9 bases. This CDR3 comprises 16 residues. Trimming at V came to 7 bases and at J to 4 bases, leaving 13 bases not matched to a gene. The germline gives CDR1 LNHDA, CDR2 SQIVND (reference sequence).